The T cell receptor beta chain under discussion was sequenced for a study of T cells in localized non-small cell lung cancer (dated by TCRdb to 2020 to 2021). Looking at the study overall: The study examined T cell repertoires in a few hundred patients with early-stage NSCLC and compared tumors with uninvolved tumor-adjacent lungs. The cohort comprised 236 treatment-naïve NSCLC patients with resected, localized lung tumors. The mean age of the NSCLC patients was roughly 63 years, with 130 or so men and 85 to 110 women. The investigation overall reported the following: Uninvolved tumor-adjacent lung showed the highest T cell clonality, higher than tumor, which suggests more focused antigenic responses in the adjacent lung. Because the study design was exploratory, TCR variables were selected using unadjusted p-values without false-discovery rate correction. A median of around 50 of the top 100 tumor clones were detected in paired uninvolved adjacent lung, and 28 of these tumor clones were also found among the top 100 clones of the paired uninvolved adjacent lung. Higher T cell density in blood was associated with longer overall survival, whereas higher clonality in adjacent lung was associated with shorter survival. Multi-region tumor sequencing was not performed, so intratumor heterogeneity could not be excluded.

As for this clone: Its antigen is unknown. Nothing much larger sits one base from this clone, and base qualities are not available.

At diagnosis, tumor, uninvolved tumor-adjacent lung and peripheral blood were collected and then preserved as a mix of FFPE and fresh-frozen material. For TCR repertoire profiling, blood samples were analyzed as peripheral blood mononuclear cells. Between the V and J ends, shortened by 4 bases and 11 bases respectively, the junction contains 15 bases. Inclusive of the bounding cysteine and phenylalanine, the CDR3 is 13 residues long. Solely the CDR3 DNA is kept, with 39 bases framed from the first base. CDR1 and CDR2 were assigned from the germline V gene as SGHRS and YFSETQ. TCR beta CDR3 regions were sequenced from DNA using the immunoSEQ Assay. In the source study's methods: T cell density was computed as TCR beta template counts normalized to usable DNA estimated by amplifying housekeeping genes. Using the preseqR package, richness was estimated by extrapolating to 120,000 templates for tissue samples and 400,000 templates for PBMC samples. Clonality was defined by subtracting Pielou's evenness from one. Tissue-enriched TCRs were identified through differential abundance testing performed on productive amino-acid clonotypes, with a minimum total count of 5 and an alpha of 0.1. The Jaccard Index and the Morisita Overlap Index were used to measure repertoire overlap between compartments. GLIPH grouped TCR beta CDR3s together with public tetramer-defined viral CDR3s, and a viral motif had to include at least three viral sequences and show V-gene enrichment. TCRdb took over this immuneACCESS table, retaining in-frame rearrangements with V and J assigned. Such tables are incomplete; in checked studies, under half of the missing clones stem from an unresolved V gene, and the remainder is unexplained. V, J and clone size are taken as reported in that table, and D and trimming were inferred from the DNA itself. Present in this sample are 100,000 to 150,000 clones, roughly 90% of which were seen just once. The top ten constitute 1.5% to 2% of the sample.

The rearranged chain carries TRBV5-1 and TRBJ2-2, with TRBD2 perhaps the D gene, on 6 matching bases. The TCR comes from a female donor older than 55 with stage I lung adenocarcinoma. This material consisted of peripheral blood, taken before any cancer treatment. CDR3 sequence: CASSLPGGLELFF. At the DNA level, the sequence is TGCGCCAGCAGCCTACCAGGAGGGCTCGAGCTGTTTTTT. The variable domain in full, with residues beyond the CDR3 obtained from the reference TRBV5-1 and TRBJ2-2 genes, is KAGVTQTPRYLIKTRGQQVTLSCSPISGHRSVSWYQQTPGQGLQFLFEYFSETQRNKGNFPGRFSGRQFSNSRSEMNVSTLELGDSALYLCASSLPGGLELFFGEGSRLTVL.